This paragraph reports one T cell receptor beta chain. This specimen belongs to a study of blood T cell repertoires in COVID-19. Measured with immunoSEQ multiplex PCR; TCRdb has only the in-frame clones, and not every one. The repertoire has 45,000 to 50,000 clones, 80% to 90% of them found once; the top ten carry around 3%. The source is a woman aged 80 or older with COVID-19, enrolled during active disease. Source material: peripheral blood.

Written as DNA, the CDR3 is TGTGCCAGCACCCAGGGGATCTCCTACGAGCAGTACTTC. Translated, it gives CASTQGISYEQYF. This chain joins TRBV6-5 and TRBJ2-7; D may be TRBD1 (6 bases). Trimming took off 7 bases at V and 0 bases at J, with 10 bases between the two ends. The length of the CDR3 is 13 residues. Germline V gene data show CDR1 as MNHEY and CDR2 as SVGAGI.